These 11 T cell receptor beta chains were sequenced from one sample in a study of spatial heterogeneity in lung cancer. TCRdb processed the 5' RACE reads anew with MiXCR; each CDR3 protein has one entry. The data hold around 12,000 distinct CDR3 sequences, with more than 5% observed a single time. Time point described: sample taken at primary tumor resection. Their target antigens are unknown. Study findings and constraints: Counts that tracked tumor mutation counts were those of expanded intratumoral alpha and beta TCRs.

The sequenced sample was lung tumor tissue, obtained at surgery. Receptor source: a female donor with early-stage non-small cell lung cancer.

This clonotype occurred many times. With the library built for alpha chains, this beta chain is off target and its frequency is not meaningful. The CDR3 DNA follows: TGTGCCAGCAGCTTGGAATGGACAGAACACGTCTGGGGCAATGAGCAGTTCTTC. Translated, it gives CASSLEWTEHVWGNEQFF. This chain joins TRBV5-6 and TRBJ2-1, with D maybe TRBD1 (6 bases). Germline V lookup: CDR1 SGHDT, CDR2 YYEEEE. V dropped 0 bases and J dropped 6 bases, with 22 bases sitting between them. This CDR3 is built from 18 residues.

This clonotype was observed many times. This beta chain turned up in a library designed for alpha chains; as an off-target read, its abundance says little. This chain joins TRBV4-3 and TRBJ2-3; D possibly corresponds to TRBD2 (6 bases). Trimming removed 4 bases at V and 6 bases at J, with 11 bases between. The CDR3 sequence is 13 residues long. Germline loops: CDR1 LGHNA, CDR2 YSLEER. The CDR3 loop reads CASSRRGGDTQYF. As DNA, the CDR3 is TGCGCCAGCAGCCGGCGGGGTGGGGATACGCAGTATTTT.

This clonotype was picked up many times. A library prepared for alpha chains yielded this beta chain as an off-target read; its size is of little meaning. The rearrangement uses TRBV5-5 and TRBJ2-5, with a possible D match to TRBD2 (6 bases). Trimming pared 4 bases from V and 4 bases from J, leaving 17 bases between. This CDR3 has 15 amino acids. Germline assignment: CDR1 SGHKS and CDR2 YYEKEE (reference sequence). The CDR3 DNA follows: TGTGCCAGCAGCCTCCTCCCGGGACTTGGAGAGACCCAGTACTTC. It translates to CASSLLPGLGETQYF.

This clonotype was picked up many times. For a library built for alpha chains, this beta chain is a stray read; little rests on its size. V gene TRBV15 combines with J gene TRBJ2-3; 8 bases agree with TRBD2. The CDR3 has 16 residues. CDR1 is LNHNV and CDR2 is YYDKDF in the germline V gene (reference sequence). V lost 2 bases, J lost 1 base, and 5 bases stayed unmatched. CDR3 nucleotides: TGTGCCACCAGCAGAAAAAAACTAGCGGGCACAGATACGCAGTATTTT. Translation: CATSRKKLAGTDTQYF.

This clonotype was seen repeatedly, ten times or more. This beta chain is a stray read from a library made for alpha chains; its abundance is not meaningful. The V and J genes are TRBV6-2 or TRBV6-3 and TRBJ2-7; TRBD2 matches 14 bases. The CDR3 contains 15 residues. The V gene's germline CDR1 is MNHEY and CDR2 SVGEGT. Unmatched junction bases numbered 3, after V lost 5 bases and J lost 3 bases. CDR3 amino acids: CASSRTSGGIYEQYF. The CDR3 DNA follows: TGTGCCAGCAGTCGGACTAGCGGGGGGATCTACGAGCAGTACTTC.

The table lists this clonotype with a few counts. Since it is a stray read in a library aimed at alpha chains, this beta chain has a size that is not meaningful. This chain links TRBV5-4 with TRBJ1-1, with D possibly matching TRBD1 (6 bases). V was clipped by 2 bases and J by 0 bases, with 17 bases between them. This CDR3 spans 17 amino acids. Germline CDR1 and CDR2: SGHNT and YYREEE (reference sequence). The CDR3 nucleotides are TGTGCCAGCAGCTTCACAGGGTCAATATTTATGAACACTGAAGCTTTCTTT. Protein product: CASSFTGSIFMNTEAFF.

In this sample, this clonotype turned up many times. In a library made to pick up alpha chains, this beta chain is a stray read with a size that means little. This chain joins TRBV6-2 or TRBV6-3 and TRBJ1-2, with 7 bases fitting TRBD1. Germline trimming cut 3 bases from V and 5 bases from J; bases unmatched to any gene: 12. Germline loops: CDR1 MNHEY, CDR2 SVGEGT. The CDR3 is 16 residues long. The CDR3: CASSYWGTEQIYGYTF. DNA of the CDR3: TGTGCCAGCAGTTATTGGGGGACAGAGCAGATATATGGCTACACCTTC.

This clonotype was found many times. This beta chain is off target for a library built for alpha chains, so its abundance means little. The V gene is TRBV5-1, the J gene TRBJ2-5; D could derive from TRBD1 or TRBD2 (5 bases each). Trimming left V 4 bases short and J 1 base short, with 14 bases between. Germline CDR1 SGHRS, CDR2 YFSETQ. The CDR3 is made up of 15 amino acids. CDR3 amino acids: CASSGTAQRQETQYF. The CDR3, as DNA: TGCGCCAGCAGCGGGACCGCCCAGCGCCAAGAGACCCAGTACTTC.

Ten or more counts support this clonotype. This beta chain came through as a stray read in a library set up for alpha chains, and its size says little. V gene TRBV20-1 combines with J gene TRBJ1-1, with no clear D. This CDR3 is 13 amino acids long. The ends were cut back, 6 bases at V and 3 bases at J, with 14 bases in the middle. Germline values: CDR1 DFQATT, CDR2 SNEGSKA (reference sequence). The CDR3: CSARMTPHTEAFF. CDR3 coding DNA: TGCAGTGCCCGGATGACACCCCACACTGAAGCTTTCTTT.

This clonotype appeared many times. This beta chain is a stray read from a library made for alpha chains; its abundance is not meaningful. V is TRBV3-1 and J is TRBJ2-1; D gene uncertain. Germline values: CDR1 LGHDT, CDR2 YNNKEL (reference sequence). V lost 3 bases, J lost 2 bases, and 14 bases lay in between. The CDR3 runs to 16 residues. CDR3 sequence reads: CASSHVGLKPYNEQFF. The CDR3 nucleotides are TGTGCCAGCAGCCATGTTGGGTTAAAGCCCTACAATGAGCAGTTCTTC.

This clonotype is deemed medium-sized. This beta chain lies outside the target of a library built for alpha chains; its clone size means little. The chain links TRBV11-3 to TRBJ2-2; 13 bases align to TRBD2. The length of the CDR3 is 17 residues. The trim removed 5 bases at V and 1 base at J, leaving 4 bases unmatched. Per the germline V gene, CDR1 is SGHNT and CDR2 is YENEEA. The DNA of the CDR3 is TGTGCCAGCAGCCTTCGGACTAGCGGGGGGAACACCGGGGAGCTGTTTTTT. This gives the protein CASSLRTSGGNTGELFF. Full variable domain (remainder filled in from reference TRBV11-3 and TRBJ2-2): EAGVVQSPRYKIIEKKQPVAFWCNPISGHNTLYWYLQNLGQGPELLIRYENEEAVDDSQLPKDRFSAERLKGVDSTLKIQPAELGDSAVYLCASSLRTSGGNTGELFFGEGSRLTVL.